The rows below give T cell receptor beta chains drawn from one sample of a study of blood T cell repertoires in COVID-19. Clones were sequenced by immunoSEQ multiplex PCR, and TCRdb holds only the in-frame ones, with some missing. The sample yields under 250,000 clones, roughly four fifths seen once. Specimen: peripheral blood. The origin of the receptors is a man aged 25-40 years who had recovered from COVID-19. The CDR3 runs from the conserved cysteine through the conserved F or W. The D gene is left open where the match is weak. Size is omitted from some rows. Given values are once, few, many or a class for expanded clones.

CDR3,DNA,size,J,D,V
CASTYRESADTQYF,TGTGCCAGCACCTACAGGGAGTCCGCAGATACGCAGTATTTT,-,TRBJ2-3,-,TRBV2
CASRPLVLWGPNQPQHF,TGTGCCAGCAGGCCTTTGGTCCTTTGGGGGCCCAATCAGCCCCAGCATTTT,-,TRBJ1-5,-,TRBV5-8
CASSPARETGELFF,TGTGCCAGCAGTCCTGCGCGGGAAACCGGGGAGCTGTTTTTT,-,TRBJ2-2,-,TRBV27
CASSPLGTSGATGELFF,TGTGCCAGCAGCCCCCTAGGGACTAGCGGGGCCACCGGGGAGCTGTTTTTT,-,TRBJ2-2,TRBD2,TRBV9
CASSSRGGQPQHF,TGTGCCAGCAGCTCCAGGGGTGGTCAGCCCCAGCATTTT,-,TRBJ1-5,-,TRBV7-2
CASSSQLDPRTQYF,TGTGCCAGCAGCTCTCAACTAGACCCAAGGACCCAGTACTTC,-,TRBJ2-5,-,TRBV7-9
CASSLMNTEAFF,TGTGCCAGCAGCCTAATGAACACTGAAGCTTTCTTT,-,TRBJ1-1,-,TRBV7-6
CASSYSWFQAHYGYTF,TGTGCCAGCAGTTACTCCTGGTTCCAGGCCCACTATGGCTACACCTTC,once,TRBJ1-2,-,TRBV6-6
CATRQVNSNQPQHF,TGTGCCACACGACAGGTGAATAGCAATCAGCCCCAGCATTTT,-,TRBJ1-5,-,TRBV6-5
CASMGQSTDTQYF,TGTGCCAGCATGGGCCAAAGCACAGATACGCAGTATTTT,-,TRBJ2-3,-,TRBV2
CASSQRGTGSEQFF,TGTGCCAGCAGCCAAAGGGGGACAGGGAGTGAGCAGTTCTTC,-,TRBJ2-1,TRBD1,TRBV7-2
CASRKTGTGGGYTF,TGTGCCAGCAGGAAAACCGGGACAGGTGGTGGCTACACCTTC,once,TRBJ1-2,TRBD1,TRBV6-5
CASSAGDVDPRYQPQHF,TGTGCCAGTAGTGCAGGGGATGTAGATCCCCGTTATCAGCCCCAGCATTTT,once,TRBJ1-5,-,TRBV19
CASSLFAAGSDTQYF,TGTGCCAGCAGTTTATTCGCGGCGGGGTCAGATACGCAGTATTTT,once,TRBJ2-3,-,TRBV28
CASRGAAWVDTQYF,TGTGCCAGCAGGGGGGCCGCCTGGGTAGATACGCAGTATTTT,-,TRBJ2-3,-,TRBV27
CASSPDRESGNTIYF,TGTGCCAGCAGCCCGGACAGGGAATCTGGAAACACCATATATTTT,-,TRBJ1-3,TRBD1,TRBV6-2/TRBV6-3
CASSLEANSPLHF,TGTGCCAGCAGCTTAGAAGCTAATTCACCCCTCCACTTT,-,TRBJ1-6,-,TRBV7-2
CASSKFGISYEQYF,TGTGCCAGTAGCAAATTCGGGATATCCTACGAGCAGTACTTC,-,TRBJ2-7,-,TRBV19
CASICARGFTPQHF,TGTGCCAGCATCTGCGCCAGGGGCTTCACACCCCAGCATTTT,few,TRBJ1-5,-,TRBV5-4
CASSPRTSPDTQYF,TGTGCCAGCAGCCCCCGGACTAGCCCAGATACGCAGTATTTT,-,TRBJ2-3,TRBD2,TRBV11-1
CASSWMTGYNSPLHF,TGTGCCAGCAGCTGGATGACAGGGTATAATTCACCCCTCCACTTT,-,TRBJ1-6,TRBD1,TRBV14
CASSGTGGGEKLFF,TGTGCCAGCAGTGGTACGGGAGGGGGTGAAAAACTGTTTTTT,-,TRBJ1-4,-,TRBV9
CASSIGGTEAFF,TGTGCCAGCAGCATAGGAGGGACTGAAGCTTTCTTT,-,TRBJ1-1,-,TRBV7-9
CASSSTESSGANVLTF,TGCGCCAGCAGCTCCACGGAGAGCTCTGGGGCCAACGTCCTGACTTTC,-,TRBJ2-6,-,TRBV5-1
CASRDRGEVAEAFF,TGTGCCAGCAGAGACCGTGGGGAGGTAGCTGAAGCTTTCTTT,-,TRBJ1-1,-,TRBV2
CASSQNQGEKLFF,TGTGCCAGCAGCCAAAATCAGGGTGAAAAACTGTTTTTT,-,TRBJ1-4,-,TRBV7-2
CASSQESFGYTF,TGTGCCAGCAGCCAAGAGTCATTCGGCTACACCTTC,few,TRBJ1-2,-,TRBV3-1/TRBV3-2
CATSDSDRGGYTF,TGTGCCACCAGTGATTCCGACAGGGGTGGCTACACCTTC,-,TRBJ1-2,TRBD1,TRBV24-1
CASSLSGSYEQYF,TGTGCCAGCAGCTTAAGCGGCTCCTACGAGCAGTACTTC,-,TRBJ2-7,-,TRBV11-2
CASSPDGNYGYTF,TGTGCCAGCAGTCCTGACGGGAACTATGGCTACACCTTC,-,TRBJ1-2,-,TRBV12-3/TRBV12-4
CASRLDRALNTIYF,TGTGCCAGCAGATTGGACAGGGCCCTAAACACCATATATTTT,-,TRBJ1-3,TRBD1,TRBV6-6
CASSPYRDRASDTQYF,TGTGCCAGCTCCCCGTACCGGGACAGGGCTTCAGATACGCAGTATTTT,-,TRBJ2-3,TRBD1,TRBV18
CASSPDYYNEQFF,TGCGCCAGCAGCCCGGACTACTACAATGAGCAGTTCTTC,-,TRBJ2-1,-,TRBV5-1
CASSSHGTGNGYTF,TGTGCCAGCAGTTCCCATGGGACAGGGAATGGCTACACCTTC,-,TRBJ1-2,TRBD1,TRBV28
CASSQAGLEAFF,TGTGCCAGCAGCCAAGCAGGGTTAGAAGCTTTCTTT,-,TRBJ1-1,-,TRBV3-1/TRBV3-2
CASSSYTGGPRDEQFF,TGTGCCAGCAGCAGCTATACGGGGGGGCCAAGGGATGAGCAGTTCTTC,-,TRBJ2-1,TRBD2,TRBV5-4
CASGPPGSGYTF,TGTGCTAGTGGTCCACCGGGGAGTGGCTACACCTTC,-,TRBJ1-2,-,TRBV12-5
CASTLGLLQETQYF,TGTGCCAGCACCCTAGGCCTACTCCAAGAGACCCAGTACTTC,-,TRBJ2-5,-,TRBV5-5
CASSILAGGYGYTF,TGTGCCAGTAGTATCCTGGCAGGGGGCTATGGCTACACCTTC,many,TRBJ1-2,TRBD1,TRBV19
CASSPQGSGNTIYF,TGTGCCAGCAGTCCACAGGGGTCAGGAAACACCATATATTTT,-,TRBJ1-3,TRBD1,TRBV28